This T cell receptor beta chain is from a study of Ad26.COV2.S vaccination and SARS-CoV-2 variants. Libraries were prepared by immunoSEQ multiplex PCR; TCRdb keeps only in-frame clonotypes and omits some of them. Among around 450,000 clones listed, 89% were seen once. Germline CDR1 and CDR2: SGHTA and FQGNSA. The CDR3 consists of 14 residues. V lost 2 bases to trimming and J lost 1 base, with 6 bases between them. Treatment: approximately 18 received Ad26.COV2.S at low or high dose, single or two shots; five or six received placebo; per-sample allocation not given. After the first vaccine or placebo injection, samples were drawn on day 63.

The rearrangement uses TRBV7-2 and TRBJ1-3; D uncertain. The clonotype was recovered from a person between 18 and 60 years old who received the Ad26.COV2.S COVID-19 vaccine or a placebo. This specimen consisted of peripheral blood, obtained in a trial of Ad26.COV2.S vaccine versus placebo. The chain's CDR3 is CASSLLGSGNTIYF. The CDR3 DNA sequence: TGTGCCAGCAGCTTATTGGGGTCTGGAAACACCATATATTTT.